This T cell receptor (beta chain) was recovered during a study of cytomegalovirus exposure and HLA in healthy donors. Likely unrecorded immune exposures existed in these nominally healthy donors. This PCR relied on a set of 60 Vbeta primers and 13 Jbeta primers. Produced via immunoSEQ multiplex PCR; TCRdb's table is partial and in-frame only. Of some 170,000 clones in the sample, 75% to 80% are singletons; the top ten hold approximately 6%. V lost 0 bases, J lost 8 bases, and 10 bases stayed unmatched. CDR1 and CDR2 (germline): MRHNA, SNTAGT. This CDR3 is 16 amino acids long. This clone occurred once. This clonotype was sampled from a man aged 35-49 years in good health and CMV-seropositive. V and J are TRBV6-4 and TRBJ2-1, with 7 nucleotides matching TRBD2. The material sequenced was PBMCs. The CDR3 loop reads CASSDSDEGGADEQFF. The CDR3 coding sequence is TGTGCCAGCAGTGACTCGGATGAGGGAGGGGCCGATGAGCAGTTCTTC.